The 30 T cell receptor beta chains below were found in one sample sequenced in a study of tumor and adjacent non-tumor tissue in lung cancer. The library came from three nested PCR rounds adapted from ARM-PCR protocols. TCRdb fed the multiplex PCR reads into MiXCR, producing one record per CDR3 protein. This table holds some 93,000 distinct CDR3 sequences, approximately 65% found once. RNA was extracted from bulk tissue without any cell sorting. The sample consisted of lung tumor tissue. Receptor source: a man aged 60-69 years with non-small cell lung cancer.

On this clonotype: Germline is not matched at one junction end, which may reflect a read error. The V gene is TRBV7-9, the J gene TRBJ1-2; no definite D call. Germline CDR1 is SEHNR and CDR2 is FQNEAQ (reference sequence). This CDR3 is built from 11 residues. For the CDR3, the DNA is TGTGCCAACAGCTTAGTGGGAGGCTACACCTTC. Translated: CANSLVGGYTF.

As concerns this clonotype: Its ends do not fully match the called genes, so a read error is possible. The genes are TRBV11-1 and TRBJ2-2; 7 bases agree with TRBD2. CDR1 is SGHAT, CDR2 FQDESV, per germline (reference sequence). CDR3 size: 16 residues. CDR3 loop: CGSSLGRGLNTGELFF. The CDR3, as DNA: TGTGGCAGCAGCTTAGGGAGGGGCCTAAACACCGGAGAGCTATTTTTT.

Only a few counts were recorded for this clonotype. Since no conserved phenylalanine or tryptophan closes the CDR3, a read error is the likely cause. This sequence joins TRBV12-3 or TRBV12-4 and TRBJ1-4, with D possibly TRBD1 on 5 matching bases. Between the trimmed V and J ends, which lost 6 bases and 12 bases, there was a span of 17 bases. The CDR3 runs 13 residues. CDR3 sequence reads: CASSWDWSEELFL. Written as DNA, the CDR3 is TGTGCCAGCAGCTGGGACTGGAGCGAAGAACTGTTTTTA.

This clonotype has a handful of counts. The junction departs from germline at one end; a sequencing error may be responsible. The chain links TRBV6-1 to TRBJ2-1, with 8 bases fitting TRBD2. In germline, CDR1 is MNHNS, CDR2 SASEGT. This CDR3 region has 15 residues. For the CDR3, the DNA is TGCGCCAGCAGTGAGGCAGCGGGGGCCTACAGTGAACAGTTCTTC. It is translated as CASSEAAGAYSEQFF.

This clonotype has just a few counts. A much larger clone lies a single base off, so this may be a read error. The genes are TRBV5-1 and TRBJ2-1; weak D call: TRBD2 (6 bases). Germline lookup yields CDR1 SGHRS and CDR2 YFSETQ. With 1 base removed from V and 4 bases from J, the gap between germline ends came to 15 bases. The CDR3 runs 16 residues. As DNA, the CDR3 is TGCGCCAGCAGCTTGCGTTTAGCGGAAGCTTACAATGAGCAGTTCTTC. Amino acids: CASSLRLAEAYNEQFF.

This clonotype was found many times. The CDR3 reads CSASSGAGGETQYF. CDR3 DNA: TGCAGTGCTAGTTCGGGGGCGGGGGGAGAGACCCAGTACTTC. The chain links TRBV20-1 to TRBJ2-5, with TRBD2 matching over 8 bases. The germline gives CDR1 DFQATT, CDR2 SNEGSKA (reference sequence). The length of the CDR3 is 14 residues. J lost 4 bases, V lost 3 bases, and 7 bases had no gene match.

Only one count was recorded for this clonotype. The CDR3 carries no conserved terminal phenylalanine or tryptophan, so it likely arises from a read error. This chain links TRBV7-3 with TRBJ2-7, with D possibly being TRBD2 (5 bases). Germline CDR1 SGHTA, CDR2 FQGTGA. This CDR3 is 14 amino acids long. Here the CDR3 DNA reads TGTGCCAGCATCTTAGGAGGTCGCGGATACGAGCAGTACTCC. Protein: CASILGGRGYEQYS.

As for this clonotype: It may be a read error: a sequence one base away is much more abundant. The genes are TRBV28 and TRBJ2-5; 12 bases align to TRBD2. CDR1 is MDHEN, CDR2 SYDVKM, per germline. This CDR3 spans 14 amino acids. The CDR3 coding sequence is TGTGCCAGCAGGCCTAGCGGGAGGGGAGAGACCCATTACTTC. Protein sequence: CASRPSGRGETHYF.

This clonotype was detected only a few times. A much larger clone differs by one base, so this may be a read error. The chain links TRBV4-1 to TRBJ2-1, with D unresolved. From germline, CDR1 is MGHRA and CDR2 YSYEKL. The length of the CDR3 is 12 residues. CDR3 nucleotide sequence: TGCGCCGGCAGCCAAGATTTGGATGAGCAGTTCTTC. It specifies CAGSQDLDEQFF.

This clonotype appeared once. At one end the junction does not follow the germline gene, possibly because of a read error. V usage is TRBV11-1 and J usage is TRBJ2-3; 8 bases agree with TRBD2. Germline CDR1 and CDR2: SGHAT and FQDESV (reference sequence). The CDR3 loop spans 14 amino acids. The CDR3 protein is CPSSWTSCTDTQYF. CDR3 sequence (DNA): TGTCCCAGCAGCTGGACTAGCTGCACAGATACGCAGTATTTT.

In this sample, this clonotype turned up many times. V usage is TRBV10-3 and J usage is TRBJ2-6; 8 bases line up with TRBD1. Losses at the gene ends were 4 bases for V and 4 bases for J; bases not matched to a gene: 6. Germline CDR1 is ENHRY and CDR2 is SYGVKD. CDR3 size: 16 residues. The CDR3 reads CAISATGDSGANVLTF. In DNA form, the CDR3 reads TGTGCCATCAGTGCGACAGGGGACTCGGGGGCCAACGTCCTGACTTTC.

V is TRBV30 and J is TRBJ2-1, with D unclear. CDR1 is GTSNPN and CDR2 is SVGIG in the germline V gene (reference sequence). The CDR3 is 16 amino acids. V lost 4 bases and J 9 bases, leaving 25 bases between the germline ends. CDR3 in amino acids: CAWIIVEQSFSSEQFF. CDR3 sequence (DNA): TGTGCCTGGATCATTGTGGAACAGTCATTTTCCAGTGAGCAGTTCTTC.

Notes on this clonotype: Given a much more abundant clone one base away, this may be a read error. V and J are TRBV5-5 and TRBJ2-7; D gene ambiguous. CDR1 and CDR2 from the germline V gene are SGHKS and YYEKEE (reference sequence). V dropped 7 bases and J dropped 0 bases, with 11 bases sitting between them. This CDR3 comprises 13 residues. In nucleotides, the CDR3 is TGTGCCAGCGTCCCCGGGTACTCCTACGAGCAGTACTTC. Translated: CASVPGYSYEQYF.

This clonotype was found a few times. The chain recombines TRBV5-1 with TRBJ1-1; 7 bases fit TRBD1. Germline V lookup: CDR1 SGHRS, CDR2 YFSETQ. The CDR3 runs 15 residues. CDR3 nucleotides: TGCACTAGCAGCTCTCGACAGGGCGCGAACACTGAAGCTTTCTTT. Translating it yields CTSSSRQGANTEAFF.

As to this clonotype: A much larger clone lies one base from this, so it may be a read error. V is TRBV20-1 and J is TRBJ1-1, with 7 bases aligning to TRBD1. The germline CDR1 and CDR2 sequences are DFQATT and SNEGSKA (reference sequence). The CDR3 extends over 15 amino acids. The DNA of the CDR3 is TGCGGTGCTCCGCCGCCCACAGGGGCCAAACATGAAGCTTTCTTT. Encoded protein: CGAPPPTGAKHEAFF.

Concerning this clonotype: One base away lies a much larger clone, so this may be a sequencing read error. The chain joins TRBV5-1 to TRBJ2-7, with D maybe TRBD1 (6 bases). CDR3 length equals 15 residues. Trimming shortened V by 0 bases and J by 2 bases, and 12 bases separated the two germline ends. Germline V gene data show CDR1 as SGHRS and CDR2 as YFSETQ. CDR3 bases: TGCGCCAGCAGCTTGGGCACAGGGTTAGCCTACGAGCAGTACTTC. Translated, it gives CASSLGTGLAYEQYF.

This clonotype was recorded at least ten times. The J gene is TRBJ2-7, the V gene TRBV6-2 or TRBV6-3, with 7 bases aligning to TRBD2. V was clipped by 7 bases and J by 2 bases; unmatched bases: 8. Per germline, CDR1 MNHEY and CDR2 SVGEGT. CDR3 size: 14 residues. The CDR3 nucleotides read TGTGCCAGCACCAGGGACGCGGGAGCCTACGAGCAGTACTTC. Translation gives CASTRDAGAYEQYF.

About this clonotype itself: A read error may produce the germline difference seen at one junction end. The CDR3 bases are TGCAGCCTTGAAGTGCTAGCGGACACCGGGGAGCTGTTTTTT. Translated: CSLEVLADTGELFF. The rearrangement links TRBV29-1 to TRBJ2-2; 7 bases are a match to TRBD2. Germline CDR1 reads SQVTM; CDR2 reads ANQGSEA. The CDR3 contains 14 residues.

This clonotype has only one observation. The rearrangement links TRBV4-3 to TRBJ2-3, with 10 bases matching TRBD1. Trimming removed 0 bases from V and 3 bases from J; junction bases left unmatched: 15. This CDR3 has 20 amino acids. Germline V gene sequence: CDR1 LGHNA, CDR2 YSLEER. CDR3 protein: CASSQDLNMGQGLGTDTQYF. For the CDR3, the DNA is TGCGCCAGCAGCCAAGATCTAAATATGGGACAGGGGTTGGGTACAGATACGCAGTATTTT.

The chain links TRBV4-2 to TRBJ2-1; D tentatively fits TRBD1 or TRBD2 (5 bases each). Trimming pared 1 base from V and 6 bases from J, leaving 16 bases between. Germline V gene lookup returns CDR1 LGHNA and CDR2 YNFKEQ. The CDR3 has 16 amino acids. CDR3 amino acids: CASSQGGAVVPNEQFF. DNA for the CDR3: TGTGCCAGCAGCCAAGGAGGGGCGGTGGTTCCCAATGAGCAGTTCTTC.

On this clonotype: One end of the junction does not line up with germline, which may come from a read error. V and J are TRBV11-2 and TRBJ2-1; TRBD2 aligns across 10 bases. CDR1 and CDR2 (germline): SGHAT, FQNNGV. The CDR3 sequence is 18 residues long. CDR3 in DNA: TGTGCCAGCAGCACCACTAGCGGGACGGCCCGATCTACTTATGAGCAGATTTTC. This encodes CASSTTSGTARSTYEQIF.

Turning to this clonotype: Since no conserved phenylalanine or tryptophan closes the CDR3, a read error is the likely cause. The CDR3 reads CAWWNIEAFS. DNA for the CDR3: TGTGCCTGGTGGAACATTGAAGCTTTCTCT. The genes are TRBV30 and TRBJ1-1; D gene uncertain. CDR3 length: 10 residues. Germline V gene sequence: CDR1 GTSNPN, CDR2 SVGIG (reference sequence).

Of note for this clonotype: The junction departs from germline at one end; a sequencing error may be responsible. CDR3 region: CSVEAGSYEQCF. CDR3 in DNA: TGCAGCGTTGAAGCAGGCTCCTACGAGCAGTGCTTC. The V and J genes are TRBV29-1 and TRBJ2-7; D gene unclear. This CDR3 spans 12 amino acids. Per the germline V gene, CDR1 is SQVTM and CDR2 is ANQGSEA.

This chain joins TRBV29-1 and TRBJ2-7; 8 bases match TRBD1. In germline, CDR1 is SQVTM, CDR2 ANQGSEA. The CDR3 has 13 amino acids. The CDR3 DNA follows: TGCAGTGTGGGAGGACAGGGATCCTACGAGCAGTACTTC. Translation: CSVGGQGSYEQYF.

In this sample, this clonotype turned up many times. The chain couples TRBV4-2 to TRBJ2-1; 7 bases map to TRBD1. The CDR3 consists of 16 residues. Germline V CDR1 and CDR2: LGHNA, YNFKEQ. The junction had 10 bases not matched to a gene; V was cut back by 0 bases and J by 8 bases. In DNA, the CDR3 is TGTGCCAGCAGCCAAGACCCGGGACGAACAGGGGATGAGCAGTTCTTC. Its protein product is CASSQDPGRTGDEQFF.

As concerns this clonotype: One end of the junction fails to match germline, which may point to a read error. DNA for the CDR3: TGTGCCAGCATCACCCAAGACAGAGGCACAGATATGCAGTATTTT. It encodes CASITQDRGTDMQYF. V usage is TRBV4-2 and J usage is TRBJ2-3; a weak D match, TRBD1 (5 bases). This CDR3 is 15 amino acids long. Germline CDR1 reads LGHNA; CDR2 reads YNFKEQ.

This clonotype occurred a few times. In this CDR3 the conserved last residue, phenylalanine or tryptophan, is missing, so a read error is likely. The J gene is TRBJ2-1, the V gene TRBV11-3; 11 bases match TRBD2. The CDR3 spans 16 residues. The V gene's germline CDR1 is SGHNT and CDR2 YENEEA. CDR3 amino acids: CVSSLGTSGPGDEQFI. CDR3 in DNA: TGTGTTAGCAGCTTAGGGACTAGCGGACCCGGGGATGAGCAGTTCATC.

As regards this clonotype: Being one base from a much bigger clone, this may be a read error. The chain is built from TRBV5-1 and TRBJ2-7; no clear D gene. This CDR3 is built from 13 residues. Between the trimmed V and J ends, which lost 2 bases and 2 bases, there was a span of 8 bases. The germline V gene encodes CDR1 SGHRS and CDR2 YFSETQ. In DNA, the CDR3 is TGCGCCAGCAGCTTTGGGTGTACCTACGAGCAGTACTTC. Encoded protein: CASSFGCTYEQYF.

The chain is built from TRBV29-1 and TRBJ2-2; tentatively, D is TRBD1 (6 bases). V dropped 5 bases and J dropped 2 bases, with 12 bases sitting between them. The CDR3 contains 14 residues. CDR1 is SQVTM and CDR2 is ANQGSEA in the germline V gene. This chain's CDR3 is CSVSGTLNTGELFF. CDR3 in DNA: TGCAGCGTTTCCGGGACACTTAACACCGGGGAGCTGTTTTTT.

The rearrangement joins TRBV4-2 to TRBJ1-5; D gene uncertain. Per the germline V gene, CDR1 is LGHNA and CDR2 is YNFKEQ. The CDR3 spans 15 residues. Trimming left V 4 bases short and J 5 bases short, with 15 bases between. CDR3 sequence: CASSPERDDDQPQHF. The CDR3 DNA follows: TGTGCCAGCAGCCCGGAGAGGGATGATGATCAGCCCCAGCATTTT.